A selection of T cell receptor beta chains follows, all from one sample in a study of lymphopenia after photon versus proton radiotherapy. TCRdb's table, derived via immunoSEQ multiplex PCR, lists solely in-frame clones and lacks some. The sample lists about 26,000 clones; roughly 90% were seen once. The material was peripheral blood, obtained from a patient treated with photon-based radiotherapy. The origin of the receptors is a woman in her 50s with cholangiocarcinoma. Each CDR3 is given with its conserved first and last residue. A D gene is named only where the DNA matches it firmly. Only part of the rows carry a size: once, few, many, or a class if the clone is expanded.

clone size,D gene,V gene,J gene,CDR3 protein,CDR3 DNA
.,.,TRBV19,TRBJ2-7,CASSSQGSYEQYF,TGTGCCAGTAGTAGCCAGGGGTCCTACGAGCAGTACTTC
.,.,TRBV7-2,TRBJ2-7,CASSLEGGYEQYF,TGTGCCAGCAGCTTAGAGGGCGGTTACGAGCAGTACTTC
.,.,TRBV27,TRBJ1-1,CASSLSGYFEAFF,TGTGCCAGCAGTTTGTCAGGCTACTTTGAAGCTTTCTTT
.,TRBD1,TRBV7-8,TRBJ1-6,CASSTRQGDNSPLHF,TGTGCCAGCAGCACCCGACAGGGAGATAATTCACCCCTCCACTTT
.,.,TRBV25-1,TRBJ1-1,CASSDTQNTEAFF,TGTGCCAGCAGTGATACCCAAAACACTGAAGCTTTCTTT
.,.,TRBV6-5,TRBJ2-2,CASRDGGATTGELFF,TGTGCCAGCAGAGACGGCGGGGCTACCACCGGGGAGCTGTTTTTT
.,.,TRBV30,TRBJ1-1,CAWSFSPGPDTEAFF,TGTGCCTGGAGTTTTTCCCCCGGCCCAGACACTGAAGCTTTCTTT
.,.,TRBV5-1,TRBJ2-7,CASSLVAGPTYEQYF,TGCGCCAGCAGCTTGGTTGCAGGCCCGACATACGAGCAGTACTTC
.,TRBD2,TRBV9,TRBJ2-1,CASSGGTSYNEQFF,TGTGCCAGCAGCGGGGGGACTAGTTACAATGAGCAGTTCTTC
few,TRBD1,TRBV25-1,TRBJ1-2,CASSSGGQGARGYTF,TGTGCCAGCAGTTCCGGGGGACAGGGGGCTCGGGGCTACACCTTC
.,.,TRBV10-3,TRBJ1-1,CAISGTFEAFF,TGTGCCATCAGTGGGACGTTTGAAGCTTTCTTT
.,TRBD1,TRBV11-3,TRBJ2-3,CASSLTGGTDTQYF,TGTGCCAGCAGCCTGACAGGGGGCACAGATACGCAGTATTTT
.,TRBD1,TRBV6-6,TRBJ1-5,CASSYPDRGNQPQHF,TGTGCCAGCAGTTACCCCGACAGGGGGAATCAGCCCCAGCATTTT
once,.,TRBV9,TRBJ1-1,CASSVVIDGEAFF,TGTGCCAGCAGCGTAGTAATCGATGGTGAAGCTTTCTTT
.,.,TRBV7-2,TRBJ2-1,CASSLVSFDHHEQFF,TGTGCCAGCAGCTTAGTATCTTTTGACCACCATGAGCAGTTCTTC
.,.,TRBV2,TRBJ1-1,CASSPEFTEAFF,TGTGCCAGCAGTCCGGAATTCACTGAAGCTTTCTTT
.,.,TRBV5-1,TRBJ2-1,CASSLETAQYNEQFF,TGCGCCAGCAGCTTAGAGACAGCCCAGTACAATGAGCAGTTCTTC
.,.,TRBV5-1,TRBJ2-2,CASSSSPGVGAGELFF,TGCGCCAGCAGCTCCTCGCCCGGGGTTGGGGCCGGGGAGCTGTTTTTT
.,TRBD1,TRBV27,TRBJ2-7,CASSSSTGAYEQYF,TGTGCCAGCAGTTCATCAACAGGGGCCTACGAGCAGTACTTC
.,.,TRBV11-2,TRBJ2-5,CASSSRYETQYF,TGTGCCAGCAGCTCTCGGTACGAGACCCAGTACTTC
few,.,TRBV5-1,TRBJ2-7,CASSLVGGAYEQYF,TGCGCCAGCAGCTTGGTTGGGGGGGCGTACGAGCAGTACTTC
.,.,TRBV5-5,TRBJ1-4,CASGAYLQPQVEKLFF,TGTGCCAGCGGAGCTTATCTTCAGCCCCAAGTTGAAAAACTGTTTTTT
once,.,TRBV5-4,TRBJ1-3,CASSLDRTFGNTIYF,TGTGCCAGCAGCCTCGACAGGACCTTTGGGAACACCATATATTTT
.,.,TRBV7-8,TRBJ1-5,CASSLLGASNQPQHF,TGTGCCAGCAGCCTCCTTGGGGCTAGCAATCAGCCCCAGCATTTT
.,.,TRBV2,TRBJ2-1,CASSEPQEGRDEGVRSSYNEQFF,TGTGCCAGCAGTGAACCACAGGAAGGCCGGGACGAGGGTGTTCGAAGCTCCTACAATGAGCAGTTCTTC
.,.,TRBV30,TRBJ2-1,CAWAGTSYNEQFF,TGTGCCTGGGCCGGTACTTCCTACAATGAGCAGTTCTTC
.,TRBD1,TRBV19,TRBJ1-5,CASSPTGSNQPQHF,TGTGCCAGTAGCCCGACAGGGAGCAATCAGCCCCAGCATTTT
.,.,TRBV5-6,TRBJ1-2,CASSYQSYGYTF,TGTGCCAGCAGCTATCAAAGCTATGGCTACACCTTC
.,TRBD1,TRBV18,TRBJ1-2,CASSPGTGSGYGYTF,TGTGCCAGCTCACCCGGGACAGGGAGTGGCTATGGCTACACCTTC
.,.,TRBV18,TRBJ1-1,CASSPIQAPNTEAFF,TGTGCCAGCTCGCCGATACAGGCACCGAACACTGAAGCTTTCTTT
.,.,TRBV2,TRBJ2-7,CASRADGPVSSYEQYF,TGTGCCAGCAGGGCGGACGGACCGGTTAGCTCCTACGAGCAGTACTTC
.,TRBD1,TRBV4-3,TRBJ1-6,CASSQDKGQGNDSPLHF,TGCGCCAGCAGCCAAGATAAGGGACAGGGGAATGATTCACCCCTCCACTTT
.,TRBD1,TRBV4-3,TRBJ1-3,CASSEKGDRTPSGNTIYF,TGCGCCAGCAGCGAGAAGGGGGACAGGACCCCCTCTGGAAACACCATATATTTT
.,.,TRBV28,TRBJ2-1,CASTPSQPSFEQFF,TGTGCCAGCACTCCCTCCCAACCGTCCTTTGAGCAGTTCTTC
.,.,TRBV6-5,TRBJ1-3,CASRPGFSGNTIYF,TGTGCCAGCAGGCCCGGTTTCTCTGGAAACACCATATATTTT
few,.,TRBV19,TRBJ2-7,CASSISWTRRSEQYF,TGTGCCAGTAGTATCTCCTGGACAAGGAGGAGCGAGCAGTACTTC
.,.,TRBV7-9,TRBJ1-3,CASSLDVSGNTIYF,TGTGCCAGCAGCTTAGATGTCTCTGGAAACACCATATATTTT
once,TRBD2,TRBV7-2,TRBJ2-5,CASSLREGETQYF,TGTGCCAGCAGCTTAAGGGAGGGAGAGACCCAGTACTTC
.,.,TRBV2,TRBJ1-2,CASAGEYGYTF,TGTGCCAGCGCCGGGGAGTATGGCTACACCTTC